Below are 19 T cell receptor beta chains sequenced from a single sample in a study of radiotherapy plus CTLA-4 blockade in lung cancer (dated by TCRdb to the late 2010s). Library preparation used the immunoSEQ multiplex PCR assay. Entries here come from immuneACCESS through TCRdb and include only in-frame sequences with V and J called. Some clones fail to appear in such tables; in the studies checked, an unresolved V gene covers under half of the shortfall, and the cause of the remainder is unknown. The sample table contains 45,000 to 55,000 clones; only one count was recorded for approximately 91% of them. Around 7.6% of the sample is held by the ten biggest clonotypes. Sequences were derived from peripheral blood, sampled from a patient treated with radiotherapy plus ipilimumab. Receptor source: a human donor with non-small cell lung cancer whose response to radiotherapy plus ipilimumab could not be evaluated.

The rearrangement links TRBV5-1 to TRBJ2-3; TRBD2 agrees at 14 bases. V lost 9 bases, J lost 6 bases, and 9 bases stayed unmatched. From germline, CDR1 is SGHRS and CDR2 YFSETQ. CDR3 length: 15 amino acids. CDR3: CATSTSGRAADTQYF. CDR3 coding DNA: TGCGCCACTTCGACTAGCGGGAGGGCCGCGGATACGCAGTATTTT. Together with reference TRBV5-1 and TRBJ2-3, the CDR3 gives the full variable domain: KAGVTQTPRYLIKTRGQQVTLSCSPISGHRSVSWYQQTPGQGLQFLFEYFSETQRNKGNFPGRFSGRQFSNSRSEMNVSTLELGDSALYLCATSTSGRAADTQYFGPGTRLTVL.

CDR3: CASSPWTGNTEAFF. The CDR3 bases are TGTGCCAGCAGCCCTTGGACGGGAAACACTGAAGCTTTCTTT. The V gene is TRBV6-5, the J gene TRBJ1-1; D is unclear. Per the germline V gene, CDR1 is MNHEY and CDR2 is SVGAGI. The V gene lost 6 bases and the J gene lost 2 bases, with 13 bases spanning the gap. This CDR3 contains 14 residues.

The genes are TRBV7-9 and TRBJ2-1; 7 bases are a match to TRBD1. CDR1 is SEHNR and CDR2 is FQNEAQ in the germline V gene (reference sequence). The J segment lost 2 bases and the V segment lost 6 bases, leaving 10 bases of the junction unmatched. CDR3 length equals 16 residues. The CDR3 spells CASSRRDSGTYNEQFF. CDR3 in DNA: TGTGCCAGCAGTCGTCGGGACAGCGGTACCTACAATGAGCAGTTCTTC.

The chain combines TRBV6-1 with TRBJ2-2, with D possibly matching TRBD2 (5 bases). V gave up 5 bases and J gave up 6 bases, with 10 bases separating them. This CDR3 comprises 13 residues. Germline V lookup: CDR1 MNHNS, CDR2 SASEGT. The CDR3 loop reads CASSPRTSGELFF. For the CDR3, the DNA is TGTGCCAGCAGTCCCCGGACTTCCGGGGAGCTGTTTTTT.

CDR3 sequence (DNA): TGTGCCAGTGGGGCCGGGACAGGACGCACAGATACGCAGTATTTT. It yields the protein CASGAGTGRTDTQYF. The rearrangement uses TRBV19 and TRBJ2-3; 8 bases are shared with TRBD1. There are 15 residues in the CDR3. Germline assignment: CDR1 LNHDA and CDR2 SQIVND (reference sequence). V trimming: 8 bases; J trimming: 1 base; junction bases outside the gene matches: 8.

The V call is TRBV4-1, the J call TRBJ2-3; D is unresolved. Germline V gene lookup returns CDR1 MGHRA and CDR2 YSYEKL. This CDR3 contains 16 residues. V was pared by 1 base and J by 6 bases, with 17 bases between. The CDR3 loop reads CASSQVAGRASDTQYF. The CDR3 DNA sequence: TGCGCCAGCAGCCAAGTAGCCGGCCGCGCGTCTGATACGCAGTATTTT.

The chain has TRBV4-3 and TRBJ1-6; D possibly corresponds to TRBD1 (5 bases). CDR1 and CDR2 from the germline V gene are LGHNA and YSLEER. V lost 0 bases and J lost 9, with 15 bases in between. This CDR3 region has 16 residues. CDR3 residues: CASSQDLQAKRSPLHF. The CDR3, as DNA: TGCGCCAGCAGCCAAGATTTACAGGCCAAACGTTCACCCCTCCACTTT.

This chain joins TRBV2 and TRBJ1-2; D unclear. Germline lookup yields CDR1 SNHLY and CDR2 FYNNEI. CDR3 size: 13 residues. V lost 1 base and J lost 4, with 7 bases in between. The CDR3 DNA sequence: TGTGCCAGCAGTGAAGTGTCGGGCTATGGCTACACCTTC. It codes for CASSEVSGYGYTF.

The chain employs TRBV28 and TRBJ2-5; a weak D match, TRBD2 (6 bases). CDR3 length: 13 residues. The V gene's germline CDR1 is MDHEN and CDR2 SYDVKM. The germline V and J ends were trimmed by 11 bases and 3 bases, with 16 bases remaining between them. The DNA for the CDR3 is TGTGCCGCGGGGCTAGCAGTTGAAGAGACCCAGTACTTC. This translates into CAAGLAVEETQYF.

The chain recombines TRBV5-4 with TRBJ1-2; a weak D match, TRBD1 (5 bases). CDR1 SGHNT and CDR2 YYREEE come from the germline V gene (reference sequence). This CDR3 comprises 15 residues. Trimming left V 0 bases short and J 3 bases short, with 12 bases between. The CDR3 DNA follows: TGTGCCAGCAGCTTGGGGGGGGGAATGGACTATGGCTACACCTTC. Its protein is CASSLGGGMDYGYTF.

The chain employs TRBV5-1 and TRBJ1-6; 7 bases map to TRBD1. Germline loops: CDR1 SGHRS, CDR2 YFSETQ. V dropped 5 bases and J dropped 7; count of bases not matched to a gene: 9. There are 15 residues in the CDR3. The CDR3 reads CASRRGQQANSPLHF. The CDR3 region has the DNA TGCGCCAGCAGGCGGGGACAGCAAGCCAATTCACCCCTCCACTTT.

The chain is built from TRBV9 and TRBJ1-2, with 10 bases that match TRBD1. CDR1 is SGDLS and CDR2 is YYNGEE in the germline V gene. V shed 2 bases and J 8 bases; nucleotides not matched to a gene: 9. CDR3 length equals 15 residues. The CDR3 loop is CASSVRDRGGGGYTF. CDR3 nucleotides: TGTGCCAGCAGCGTCCGGGACAGGGGAGGAGGAGGCTACACCTTC.

The chain has TRBV7-9 and TRBJ2-1; no definite D call. This CDR3 is built from 16 residues. Germline assignment: CDR1 SEHNR and CDR2 FQNEAQ (reference sequence). The V gene lost 6 bases and the J gene lost 7 bases, with 22 bases spanning the gap. The CDR3 sequence is CASSYSRVLMDNEQFF. The CDR3 coding sequence is TGTGCCAGCAGTTACTCTCGGGTGTTGATGGATAATGAGCAGTTCTTC.

The chain recombines TRBV27 with TRBJ2-1; 15 bases are a match to TRBD2. The germline gives CDR1 MNHEY, CDR2 SMNVEV (reference sequence). The CDR3 runs 19 residues. The ends lost 8 bases at V and 0 bases at J; junction bases unmatched: 11. The CDR3 DNA is TGTGCCAGCTCCAACGGAGGACTAGCGGGGGGGAGCTCCTACAATGAGCAGTTCTTC. Translation: CASSNGGLAGGSSYNEQFF.

The chain uses TRBV6-1 and TRBJ2-5, with 14 bases that match TRBD2. Germline CDR1 and CDR2: MNHNS and SASEGT. Trimming at V came to 6 bases and at J to 7 bases, leaving 7 bases not matched to a gene. The CDR3 spans 15 residues. This CDR3 is CASRAPGLAGVTQYF. CDR3 nucleotides: TGTGCCAGCAGAGCACCGGGACTAGCGGGGGTGACCCAGTACTTC.

V and J are TRBV5-3 and TRBJ2-7, with D unresolved. TRBV5-3 is known as an ORF, though its function is uncertain. V dropped 0 bases and J dropped 6 bases, with 10 bases sitting between them. The CDR3 spans 13 residues. The CDR3 reads CARSLDPKSEQYF. DNA for the CDR3: TGTGCCAGAAGCTTGGACCCCAAGAGCGAGCAGTACTTC.

The rearrangement uses TRBV28 and TRBJ2-1; TRBD2 aligns across 7 bases. The CDR3 is made up of 15 amino acids. Germline V gene data show CDR1 as MDHEN and CDR2 as SYDVKM. The V segment lost 3 bases and the J segment 8 bases; nucleotides outside the gene matches: 10. The CDR3 loop is CASSFQAGPGDEQFF. The CDR3 nucleotides read TGTGCCAGCAGTTTTCAAGCGGGGCCTGGGGATGAGCAGTTCTTC.

The chain links TRBV6-5 to TRBJ2-3; 9 bases fit TRBD2. The CDR3 runs 15 residues. Germline V lookup: CDR1 MNHEY, CDR2 SVGAGI. Unmatched junction bases numbered 8, after V lost 6 bases and J lost 4 bases. CDR3: CASRGYSGSADTQYF. CDR3 DNA sequence: TGTGCCAGCAGGGGCTATAGCGGGAGTGCAGATACGCAGTATTTT.

This sequence joins TRBV7-9 and TRBJ2-1, with 8 bases fitting TRBD2. Germline values: CDR1 SEHNR, CDR2 FQNEAQ (reference sequence). The V and J ends lost 1 base and 7 bases, in that order; junction bases with no gene match: 6. The CDR3 runs 15 residues. This CDR3 reads CASSLGSGGINEQFF. Written as DNA, the CDR3 is TGTGCCAGCAGCTTAGGAAGCGGGGGTATTAATGAGCAGTTCTTC.